This T cell receptor (beta chain) emerged from a study of CD8+ T cells in alopecia areata. Study results and limitations: With tofacitinib ongoing, many expanded lesional clones persisted in both scalp and blood. Scalp clonality and expanded CD8+ clones among the top 100 fell significantly with tofacitinib.

Extracted RNA was reverse transcribed, and the resulting cDNA served as sequencing template. Assay used: immunoSEQ multiplex PCR; TCRdb lists only in-frame clones, some missing. The sample holds approximately 180,000 clones, about 55% seen once. A word on this clone: Its specificity is unknown.

Documented treatment: oral pan-JAK inhibitor, 5-10 mg twice daily. The sequences come from CD8+ T cells sorted from blood, collected at week 24, from a patient treated with tofacitinib. The receptor comes from a human donor with alopecia areata.

The CDR3, as DNA: TGTGCCAGCGAACAGGGCGGAGAGACCCAGTACTTC. This encodes CASEQGGETQYF. The chain combines TRBV7-2 with TRBJ2-5, with TRBD1 as a possible D gene (6 bases). Germline loops: CDR1 SGHTA, CDR2 FQGNSA. CDR3 size: 12 residues. Trimming pared 8 bases from V and 4 bases from J, leaving 11 bases between.